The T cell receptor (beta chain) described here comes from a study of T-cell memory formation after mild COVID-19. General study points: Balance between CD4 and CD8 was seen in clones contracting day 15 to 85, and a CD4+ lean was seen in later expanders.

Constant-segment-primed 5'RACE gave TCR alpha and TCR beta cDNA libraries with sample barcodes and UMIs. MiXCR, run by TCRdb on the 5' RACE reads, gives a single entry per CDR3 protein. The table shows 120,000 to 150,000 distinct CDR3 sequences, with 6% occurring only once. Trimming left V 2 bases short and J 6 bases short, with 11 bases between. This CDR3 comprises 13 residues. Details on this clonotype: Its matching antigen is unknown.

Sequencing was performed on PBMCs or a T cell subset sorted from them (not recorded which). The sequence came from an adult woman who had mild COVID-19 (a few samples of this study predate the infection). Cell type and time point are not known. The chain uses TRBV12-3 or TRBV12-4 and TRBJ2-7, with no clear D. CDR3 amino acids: CASSLNLFTEQYF. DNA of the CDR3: TGTGCCAGCAGTTTAAACCTCTTTACCGAGCAGTACTTC.